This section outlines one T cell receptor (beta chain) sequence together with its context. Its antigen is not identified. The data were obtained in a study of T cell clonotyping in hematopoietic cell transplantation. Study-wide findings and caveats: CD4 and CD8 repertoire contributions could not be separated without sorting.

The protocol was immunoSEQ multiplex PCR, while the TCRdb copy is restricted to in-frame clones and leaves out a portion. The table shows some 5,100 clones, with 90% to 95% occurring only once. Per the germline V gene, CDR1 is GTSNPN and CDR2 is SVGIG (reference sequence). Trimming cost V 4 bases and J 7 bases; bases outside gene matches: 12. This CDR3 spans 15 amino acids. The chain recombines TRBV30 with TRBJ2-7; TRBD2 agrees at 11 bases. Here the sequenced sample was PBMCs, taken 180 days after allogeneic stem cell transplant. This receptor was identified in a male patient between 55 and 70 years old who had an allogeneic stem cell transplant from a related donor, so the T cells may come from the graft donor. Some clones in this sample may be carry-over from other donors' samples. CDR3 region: CAWTGTSGPSGEQYF. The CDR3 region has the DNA TGTGCCTGGACTGGGACTAGCGGACCCTCCGGGGAGCAGTACTTC.